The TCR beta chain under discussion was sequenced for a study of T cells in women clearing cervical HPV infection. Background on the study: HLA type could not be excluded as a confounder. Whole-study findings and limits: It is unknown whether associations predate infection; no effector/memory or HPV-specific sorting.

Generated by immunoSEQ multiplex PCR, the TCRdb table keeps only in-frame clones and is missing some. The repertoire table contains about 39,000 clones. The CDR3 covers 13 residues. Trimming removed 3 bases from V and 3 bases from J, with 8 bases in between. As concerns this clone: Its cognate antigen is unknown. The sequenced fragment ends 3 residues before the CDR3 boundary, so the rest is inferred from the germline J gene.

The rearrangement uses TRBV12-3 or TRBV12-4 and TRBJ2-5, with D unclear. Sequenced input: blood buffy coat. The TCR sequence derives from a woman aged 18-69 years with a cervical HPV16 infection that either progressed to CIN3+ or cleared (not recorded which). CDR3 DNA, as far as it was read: TGTGCCAGCAGTTTGGCGGAGAAAGAGACC. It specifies CASSLAEKET. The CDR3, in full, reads CASSLAEKETQYF.